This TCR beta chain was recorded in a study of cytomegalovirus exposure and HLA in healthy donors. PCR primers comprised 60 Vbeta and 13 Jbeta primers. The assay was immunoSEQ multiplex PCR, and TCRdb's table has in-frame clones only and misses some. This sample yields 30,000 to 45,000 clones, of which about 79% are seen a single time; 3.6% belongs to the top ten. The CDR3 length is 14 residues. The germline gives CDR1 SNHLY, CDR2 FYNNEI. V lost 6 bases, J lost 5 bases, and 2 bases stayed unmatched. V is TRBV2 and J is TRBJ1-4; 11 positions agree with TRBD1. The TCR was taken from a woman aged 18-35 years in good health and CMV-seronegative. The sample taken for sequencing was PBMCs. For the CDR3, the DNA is TGTGCCAGCAGGCGGGACAGGGGGAATGAAAAACTGTTTTTT. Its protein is CASRRDRGNEKLFF. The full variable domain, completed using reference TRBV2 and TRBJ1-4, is EPEVTQTPSHQVTQMGQEVILRCVPISNHLYFYWYRQILGQKVEFLVSFYNNEISEKSEIFDDQFSVERPDGSNFTLKIRSTKLEDSAMYFCASRRDRGNEKLFFGSGTQLSVL.